This T cell receptor beta chain was identified during a study of blood T cell repertoires in COVID-19. The overall study: COVID-19 samples, acute and convalescent, were from the United States, Italy and Spain. The analysed material was cDNA or gDNA that came from T cells, B-cell-depleted T cells, or PBMCs.

The V gene lost 2 bases and the J gene lost 2 bases, with 12 bases spanning the gap. CDR1 SEHNR and CDR2 FQNEAQ come from the germline V gene (reference sequence). The CDR3 extends over 16 amino acids. As handled by the study authors: Reference gene primer amplification gave estimated nucleated cell counts. TCRdb keeps only in-frame clones here, not all; method: immunoSEQ multiplex PCR. V, J and clone size were drawn from that table, and D and trimming were deduced from the DNA. The profile covers 70,000 to 75,000 clones, with less than 95% appearing a single time and 5% to 6.5% taken by the ten largest.

The sequencing input was peripheral blood. This chain links TRBV7-9 with TRBJ2-2; a weak D match, TRBD2 (5 bases). The clonotype originates from a woman aged 18 to 35 with acute or convalescent COVID-19. The CDR3 nucleotides are TGTGCCAGCAGCTTACTAAGCGGTCCTAACACCGGGGAGCTGTTTTTT. Its translation: CASSLLSGPNTGELFF.